Only a few counts were recorded for the clone carrying this TCR beta chain. This sample is drawn from a study of T cell responses to AZD1222 COVID-19 vaccine. Profiled with immunoSEQ multiplex PCR; TCRdb holds only in-frame clones, not every one. The data show just under 150,000 clones, with roughly 88% seen just once and about 4.9% held by the top ten. Germline CDR1 reads MGHRA; CDR2 reads YSYEKL. The CDR3 has 15 residues. Trimming removed 1 base from V and 7 bases from J; junction bases left unmatched: 7. Sample: peripheral blood, taken 28 days after the second dose of the MenACWY control vaccine. This chain links TRBV4-1 with TRBJ2-1, with 7 bases matching TRBD1. The sequence came from an adult who received the MenACWY meningococcal vaccine as a control. The CDR3 nucleotides read TGCGCCAGCAGCCAAGCCGACAGGGAGCGGAATGAGCAGTTCTTC. It encodes CASSQADRERNEQFF.